The 10 T cell receptor beta chains listed next were all sequenced from one sample in a study of blood T cell repertoires in COVID-19. The repertoire was sequenced with immunoSEQ multiplex PCR; TCRdb's copy has only in-frame clones and lacks some. The sample lists 180,000 or so clones, approximately 86% seen once, with about 7% in the top ten. The source material was peripheral blood. All receptors come from a woman of 80 years or more in a cohort sampled during active or convalescent COVID-19.

In this sample, this clone turned up a few times. The chain recombines TRBV19 with TRBJ1-6; tentatively, D is TRBD1 (6 bases). This CDR3 spans 17 amino acids. V lost 5 bases, J lost 4 bases, and 18 bases lay in between. Per the germline V gene, CDR1 is LNHDA and CDR2 is SQIVND (reference sequence). The CDR3 region has the DNA TGTGCCAGTAGTGCCTCCGGACAGCTTTCATATAATTCACCCCTCCACTTT. Translation gives CASSASGQLSYNSPLHF. The entire variable domain, with the rest obtained from reference TRBV19 and TRBJ1-6, is as follows: DGGITQSPKYLFRKEGQNVTLSCEQNLNHDAMYWYRQDPGQGLRLIYYSQIVNDFQKGDIAEGYSVSREKKESFPLTVTSAQKNPTAFYLCASSASGQLSYNSPLHFGNGTRLTVT.

CDR3 loop: CASSQPGGSREKLFF. CDR3 bases: TGTGCCAGCAGTCAGCCCGGGGGGAGCAGGGAAAAACTGTTTTTT. This chain joins TRBV5-6 and TRBJ1-4; possible D gene TRBD1, 5 bases. Germline loops: CDR1 SGHDT, CDR2 YYEEEE. V lost 5 bases, J lost 8 bases, and 19 bases lay in between. The CDR3 is 15 residues long.

This sequence joins TRBV27 and TRBJ1-3; D might be TRBD1 (6 bases). The CDR3 runs to 15 residues. V was pared by 5 bases and J by 0 bases, with 11 bases between. Germline V gene data show CDR1 as MNHEY and CDR2 as SMNVEV (reference sequence). The CDR3 DNA is TGTGCCAGCAGTCCGCAGGGGATCTCTGGAAACACCATATATTTT. Translated, it gives CASSPQGISGNTIYF.

This clone was detected once. The chain uses TRBV6-5 and TRBJ1-6; perhaps TRBD1 as D (5 bases). This CDR3 comprises 13 residues. From germline, CDR1 is MNHEY and CDR2 SVGAGI. V was clipped by 10 bases and J by 8 bases, with 15 bases between them. CDR3 amino acids: CATMSRVDSPLHF. CDR3 nucleotide sequence: TGTGCCACGATGTCCAGGGTGGATTCACCCCTCCACTTT.

The rearrangement links TRBV6-1 to TRBJ1-5; the match to TRBD1 covers 7 bases. CDR3 size: 16 residues. The V gene end was trimmed by 2 bases and the J gene end by 3 bases; junction bases not matched to a gene: 7. Germline values: CDR1 MNHNS, CDR2 SASEGT. The CDR3 DNA is TGTGCCAGCAGTGAACAGGGGGGCAGCTACAATCAGCCCCAGCATTTT. This codes for CASSEQGGSYNQPQHF.

The chain uses TRBV10-3 and TRBJ2-3; tentative D call: TRBD2 (6 bases). CDR1 is ENHRY, CDR2 SYGVKD, per germline. The CDR3 covers 14 residues. With 7 bases removed from V and 2 bases from J, the gap between germline ends came to 13 bases. As DNA, the CDR3 is TGTGCCATCAACGGCCTAGCGATCACAGATACGCAGTATTTT. This sequence encodes CAINGLAITDTQYF.

This clone came up once. The chain couples TRBV27 to TRBJ2-3; 8 nucleotides match TRBD2. V dropped 6 bases and J dropped 5; count of bases not matched to a gene: 19. The CDR3 has 18 residues. Looked up from germline, CDR1 is MNHEY and CDR2 is SMNVEV (reference sequence). DNA for the CDR3: TGTGCCAGCAGCCCACGTCGGGCGAGCGGGAGAGGGGGAGATACGCAGTATTTT. This encodes CASSPRRASGRGGDTQYF.

This clone occurred once. The chain combines TRBV3-1 (or the pseudogene TRBV3-2) with TRBJ2-1; 7 nucleotides agree with TRBD2. With V trimmed by 3 bases and J by 0 bases, 2 bases remained unmatched. The CDR3 has 15 amino acids. From germline, CDR1 is LGHDT and CDR2 YNNKEL (reference sequence). Written as DNA, the CDR3 is TGTGCCAGCAGCCAGCGGGGGAACTCCTACAATGAGCAGTTCTTC. This gives the protein CASSQRGNSYNEQFF.

This clone was picked up one time. The V gene is TRBV10-1, the J gene TRBJ1-1; 7 bases are a match to TRBD1. This CDR3 is 14 amino acids long. V shed 5 bases and J 1 base; nucleotides not matched to a gene: 4. Germline assignment: CDR1 WNHNN and CDR2 SYGVQD (reference sequence). As DNA, the CDR3 is TGCGCCAGCAGTCCCGGGACAGAGAACACTGAAGCTTTCTTT. Protein sequence: CASSPGTENTEAFF.

V and J are TRBV5-1 and TRBJ1-1; the match to TRBD1 covers 8 bases. The CDR3 is made up of 15 amino acids. The ends lost 4 bases at V and 4 bases at J; junction bases unmatched: 9. Looked up from germline, CDR1 is SGHRS and CDR2 is YFSETQ. The chain's CDR3 is CASSRQGQVGTEAFF. For the CDR3, the DNA is TGCGCCAGCAGCAGACAGGGGCAGGTGGGCACTGAAGCTTTCTTT. Full variable domain (remainder filled in from reference TRBV5-1 and TRBJ1-1): KAGVTQTPRYLIKTRGQQVTLSCSPISGHRSVSWYQQTPGQGLQFLFEYFSETQRNKGNFPGRFSGRQFSNSRSEMNVSTLELGDSALYLCASSRQGQVGTEAFFGQGTRLTVV.